A single sample gave rise to the 5 T cell receptor beta chains below, sequenced in a study of lymphopenia after photon versus proton radiotherapy. Libraries were prepared by immunoSEQ multiplex PCR; TCRdb keeps only in-frame clonotypes and omits some of them. This table has roughly 65,000 clones, roughly 93% appearing once. Sequenced material: peripheral blood, taken from a patient treated with photon-based radiotherapy. These TCRs come from a woman in her seventies with pancreatic cancer.

This chain connects TRBV5-4 to TRBJ1-1; D is ambiguous. Trimming removed 0 bases from V and 7 bases from J, with 13 bases in between. Germline V gene sequence: CDR1 SGHNT, CDR2 YYREEE (reference sequence). This CDR3 is 14 amino acids long. CDR3 DNA: TGTGCCAGCAGCTTGGCCGTTGTAAAGAGTGAAGCTTTCTTT. Amino acids: CASSLAVVKSEAFF.

This rearrangement joins TRBV28 to TRBJ1-1, with D perhaps matching TRBD1 (5 bases). The CDR3 has 14 amino acids. Trimming cost V 3 bases and J 3 bases, with 11 bases left between them. The germline gives CDR1 MDHEN, CDR2 SYDVKM. CDR3 sequence reads: CASSFQGWDTEAFF. In DNA form, the CDR3 reads TGTGCCAGCAGTTTTCAGGGTTGGGACACTGAAGCTTTCTTT.

The chain couples TRBV4-3 to TRBJ1-5; weak D call: TRBD1 (5 bases). The CDR3 consists of 14 residues. The V gene's germline CDR1 is LGHNA and CDR2 YSLEER. V was pared by 4 bases and J by 5 bases, with 12 bases between. CDR3 residues: CASSPRVGDQPQHF. CDR3 DNA: TGCGCCAGCAGCCCCAGGGTAGGTGATCAGCCCCAGCATTTT.

In DNA, the CDR3 is TGTGCCAGCAGTTTAGGGCCTACCTACAATGAGCAGTTCTTC. As protein: CASSLGPTYNEQFF. This chain connects TRBV28 to TRBJ2-1; D remains unclear. This CDR3 is built from 14 residues. V was trimmed by 2 bases and J by 2 bases, leaving 7 bases between them. Looked up from germline, CDR1 is MDHEN and CDR2 is SYDVKM.

DNA of the CDR3: TGCGCCAGCAGCCAAGACGTTTCGGGACAGGGGTATTCACCCCTCCACTTT. This gives the protein CASSQDVSGQGYSPLHF. This chain joins TRBV4-3 and TRBJ1-6; TRBD1 agrees at 10 bases. The trim removed 0 bases at V and 8 bases at J, leaving 7 bases unmatched. There are 17 residues in the CDR3. CDR1 LGHNA and CDR2 YSLEER come from the germline V gene.